The 6 T cell receptor beta chains listed next were all sequenced from one sample in a study of cytomegalovirus exposure and HLA in healthy donors. The PCR used 60 Vbeta and 13 Jbeta primers. Some clones are missing from TCRdb's copy, which holds only in-frame ones; the method was immunoSEQ multiplex PCR. The sample lists approximately 59,000 clones, 62% occurring once. Material: PBMCs. These receptors were obtained from a man between 25 and 39 years old in good health and CMV-seronegative.

This clone was seen a single time. The chain is built from TRBV4-2 and TRBJ2-5; 15 positions agree with TRBD2. Germline V gene sequence: CDR1 LGHNA, CDR2 YNFKEQ. The CDR3 has 15 residues. Trimming cost V 5 bases and J 5 bases; bases outside gene matches: 3. The chain's CDR3 is CASSLGTSGGETQYF. The CDR3 bases are TGTGCCAGCAGCTTGGGGACTAGCGGGGGGGAGACCCAGTACTTC.

The genes are TRBV25-1 and TRBJ2-3, with a tentative D call TRBD1 (6 bases). The germline CDR1 and CDR2 sequences are MGHDK and SYGVNS. CDR3 length: 15 amino acids. Trimming took 2 bases from V and 6 from J, leaving 15 bases between them. CDR3 region: CASSETTGQGDTQYF. The CDR3, as DNA: TGTGCCAGCAGTGAAACAACAGGGCAGGGCGATACGCAGTATTTT.

This chain connects TRBV30 to TRBJ2-5; 9 bases map to TRBD2. J gave up 3 bases and V 4 bases, and 3 bases lay outside the gene matches. There are 13 residues in the CDR3. CDR1 GTSNPN and CDR2 SVGIG come from the germline V gene (reference sequence). In DNA form, the CDR3 reads TGTGCCTGGACCAGACTAGCGGAAGAGACCCAGTACTTC. Translated, it gives CAWTRLAEETQYF.

The rearrangement joins TRBV5-4 to TRBJ2-5; 8 bases fit TRBD2. This CDR3 spans 16 amino acids. The ends lost 0 bases at V and 4 bases at J; junction bases unmatched: 8. CDR1 is SGHNT, CDR2 YYREEE, per germline (reference sequence). The CDR3 sequence: CASSLALAGPPETQYF. The CDR3 region has the DNA TGTGCCAGCAGCTTGGCCCTAGCGGGCCCCCCAGAGACCCAGTACTTC.

The rearrangement joins TRBV30 to TRBJ1-3, with D unresolved. Trimming shortened V by 0 bases and J by 3 bases, and 12 bases separated the two germline ends. The V gene's germline CDR1 is GTSNPN and CDR2 SVGIG (reference sequence). This CDR3 spans 15 amino acids. The CDR3 loop is CAWSVRGQLGNTIYF. The CDR3 DNA sequence: TGTGCCTGGAGTGTACGAGGGCAACTTGGAAACACCATATATTTT.

This clone occurred a few times. The CDR3 coding sequence is TGCAGCGTAGCCGACACTAGCTCCTACAATGAGCAGTTCTTC. This sequence encodes CSVADTSSYNEQFF. The chain employs TRBV29-1 and TRBJ2-1; tentative D call: TRBD2 (5 bases). CDR1 and CDR2 from the germline V gene are SQVTM and ANQGSEA. Trimming shortened V by 6 bases and J by 0 bases, and 12 bases separated the two germline ends. The CDR3 has 14 amino acids.